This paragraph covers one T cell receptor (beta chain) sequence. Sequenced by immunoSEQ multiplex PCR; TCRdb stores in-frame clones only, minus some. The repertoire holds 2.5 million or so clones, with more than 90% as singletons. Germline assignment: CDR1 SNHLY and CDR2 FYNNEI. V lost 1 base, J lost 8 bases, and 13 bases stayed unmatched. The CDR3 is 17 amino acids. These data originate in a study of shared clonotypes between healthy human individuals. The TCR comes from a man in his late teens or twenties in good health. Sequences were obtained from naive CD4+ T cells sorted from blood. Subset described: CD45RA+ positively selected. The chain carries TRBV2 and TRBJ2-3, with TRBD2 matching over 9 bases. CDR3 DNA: TGTGCCAGCAGTGAAGGCCTAGCGGGGTACCGGGGGGCTACGCAGTATTTT. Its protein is CASSEGLAGYRGATQYF.